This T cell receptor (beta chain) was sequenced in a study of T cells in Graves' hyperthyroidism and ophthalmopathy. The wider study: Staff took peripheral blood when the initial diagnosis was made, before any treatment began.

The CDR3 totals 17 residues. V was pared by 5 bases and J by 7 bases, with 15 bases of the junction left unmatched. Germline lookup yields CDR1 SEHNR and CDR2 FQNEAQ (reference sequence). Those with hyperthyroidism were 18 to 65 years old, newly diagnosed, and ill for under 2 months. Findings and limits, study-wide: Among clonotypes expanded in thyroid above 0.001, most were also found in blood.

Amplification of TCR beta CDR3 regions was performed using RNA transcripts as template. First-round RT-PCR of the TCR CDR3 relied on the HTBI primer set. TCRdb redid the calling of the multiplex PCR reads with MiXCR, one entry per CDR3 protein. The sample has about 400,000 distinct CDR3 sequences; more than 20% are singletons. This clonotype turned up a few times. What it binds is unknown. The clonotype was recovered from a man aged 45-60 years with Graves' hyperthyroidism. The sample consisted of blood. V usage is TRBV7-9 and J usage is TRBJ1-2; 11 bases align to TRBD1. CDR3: CASSPARRGQGASGYTF. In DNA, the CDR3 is TGTGCCAGCAGCCCCGCCAGAAGAGGACAGGGGGCCAGTGGCTACACCTTC. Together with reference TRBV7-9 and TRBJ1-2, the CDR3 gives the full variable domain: DTGVSQNPRHKITKRGQNVTFRCDPISEHNRLYWYRQTLGQGPEFLTYFQNEAQLEKSRLLSDRFSAERPKGSFSTLEIQRTEQGDSAMYLCASSPARRGQGASGYTFGSGTRLTVV.